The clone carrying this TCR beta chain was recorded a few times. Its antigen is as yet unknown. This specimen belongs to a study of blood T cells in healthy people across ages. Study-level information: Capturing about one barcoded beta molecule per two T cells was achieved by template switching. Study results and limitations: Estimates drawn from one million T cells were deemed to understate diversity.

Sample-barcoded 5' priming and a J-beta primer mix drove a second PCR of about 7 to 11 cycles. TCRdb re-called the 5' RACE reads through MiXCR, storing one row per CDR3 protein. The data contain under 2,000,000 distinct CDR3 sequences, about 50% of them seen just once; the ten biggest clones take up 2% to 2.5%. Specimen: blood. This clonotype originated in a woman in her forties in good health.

CDR3 residues: CASSYSGVRNEQFF. In DNA, the CDR3 is TGTGCCAGCAGTTACAGTGGGGTTCGCAATGAGCAGTTCTTC. This sequence joins TRBV6-2 or TRBV6-3 and TRBJ2-1; D uncertain. This CDR3 spans 14 amino acids. Germline V gene lookup returns CDR1 MNHEY and CDR2 SVGEGT. V was pared by 2 bases and J by 6 bases, with 11 bases between.